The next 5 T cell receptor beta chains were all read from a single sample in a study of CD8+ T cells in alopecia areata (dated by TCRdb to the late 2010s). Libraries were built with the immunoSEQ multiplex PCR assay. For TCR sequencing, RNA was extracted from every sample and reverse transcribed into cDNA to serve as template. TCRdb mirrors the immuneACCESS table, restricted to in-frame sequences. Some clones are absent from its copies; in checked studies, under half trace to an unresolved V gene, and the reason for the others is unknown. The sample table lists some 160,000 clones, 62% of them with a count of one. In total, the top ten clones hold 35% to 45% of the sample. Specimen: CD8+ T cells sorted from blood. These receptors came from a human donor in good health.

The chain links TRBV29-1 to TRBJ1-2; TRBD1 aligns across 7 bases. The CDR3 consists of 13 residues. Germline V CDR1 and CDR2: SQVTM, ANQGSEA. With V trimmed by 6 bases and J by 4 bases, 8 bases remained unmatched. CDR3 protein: CSVITGATYGYTF. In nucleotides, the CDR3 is TGCAGCGTCATAACAGGGGCGACCTATGGCTACACCTTC.

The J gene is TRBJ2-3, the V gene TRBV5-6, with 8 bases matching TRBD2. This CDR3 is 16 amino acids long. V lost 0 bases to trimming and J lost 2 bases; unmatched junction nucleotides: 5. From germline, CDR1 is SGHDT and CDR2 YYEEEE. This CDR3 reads CASSLDAGGPTDTQYF. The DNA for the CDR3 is TGTGCCAGCAGCTTGGACGCGGGAGGCCCCACAGATACGCAGTATTTT.

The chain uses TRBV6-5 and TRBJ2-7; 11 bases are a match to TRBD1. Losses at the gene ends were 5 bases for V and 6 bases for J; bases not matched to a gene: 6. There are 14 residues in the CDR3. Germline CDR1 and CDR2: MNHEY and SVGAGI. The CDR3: CASSPDRGPGEQYF. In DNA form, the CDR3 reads TGTGCCAGCAGTCCGGACAGGGGGCCCGGCGAGCAGTACTTC.

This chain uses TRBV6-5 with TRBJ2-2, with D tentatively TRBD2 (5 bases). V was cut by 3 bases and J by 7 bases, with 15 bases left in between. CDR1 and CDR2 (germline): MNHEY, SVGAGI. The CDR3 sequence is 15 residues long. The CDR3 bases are TGTGCCAGCAGTTATTCGGTCGGGGATATCGGGGAGCTGTTTTTT. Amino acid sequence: CASSYSVGDIGELFF.

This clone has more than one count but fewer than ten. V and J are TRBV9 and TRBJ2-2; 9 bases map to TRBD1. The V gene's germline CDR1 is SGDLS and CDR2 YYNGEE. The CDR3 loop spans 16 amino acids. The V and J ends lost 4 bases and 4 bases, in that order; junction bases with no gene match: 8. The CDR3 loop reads CASSPPGQGATGELFF. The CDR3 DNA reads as TGTGCCAGCAGCCCCCCGGGACAGGGTGCCACCGGGGAGCTGTTTTTT.